Following are 6 T cell receptor beta chains from one sample sequenced in a study of radiation and T cells in renal cell carcinoma. The time point here: baseline pretreatment blood. Stated treatment: 15 Gy SBRT to primary tumor, nephrectomy 4 weeks later. Method: immunoSEQ multiplex PCR; TCRdb's copy keeps in-frame clones and lacks some. Of some 95,000 clones in the sample, 75% to 90% were seen once. The sequences come from blood, collected from a patient whose treatment included radiotherapy and nephrectomy. These receptors all stem from a man aged 45-65 years with renal cell carcinoma.

The rearrangement links TRBV30 to TRBJ1-2; no clear D gene. Germline loops: CDR1 GTSNPN, CDR2 SVGIG (reference sequence). V lost 4 bases and J 3 bases, leaving 15 bases between the germline ends. The CDR3 has 14 amino acids. The CDR3 nucleotides read TGTGCCTGGACGGCTTCACAACGGGACTATGGCTACACCTTC. Its translation is CAWTASQRDYGYTF. The full variable domain, in which reference TRBV30 and TRBJ1-2 provide the parts outside the CDR3, is SQTIHQWPATLVQPVGSPLSLECTVEGTSNPNLYWYRQAAGRGLQLLFYSVGIGQISSEVPQNLSASRPQDRQFILSSKKLLLSDSGFYLCAWTASQRDYGYTFGSGTRLTVV.

Written as DNA, the CDR3 is TGTGCCAGCAGTTCTCGACGGAGGGGAGATTACGAGCAGTACTTC. Translating gives CASSSRRRGDYEQYF. The V and J genes are TRBV6-5 and TRBJ2-7; a possible D gene is TRBD2 (6 bases). Trimming took off 4 bases at V and 4 bases at J, with 17 bases between the two ends. Germline V gives CDR1 MNHEY, CDR2 SVGAGI. This CDR3 contains 15 residues.

This sequence joins TRBV5-8 and TRBJ2-2, with a possible D match to TRBD1 (5 bases). Germline V gives CDR1 SGHTS, CDR2 YDEGEE. V was trimmed by 4 bases and J by 1 base, leaving 8 bases between them. CDR3 length equals 14 residues. CDR3 amino acids: CASSIGQNTGELFF. The CDR3 bases are TGTGCCAGCAGCATCGGACAGAACACCGGGGAGCTGTTTTTT.

J is TRBJ2-7 and V is TRBV30; the D gene is possibly TRBD2 (6 bases). The length of the CDR3 is 12 residues. V gave up 0 bases and J gave up 3 bases, with 6 bases separating them. Germline lookup yields CDR1 GTSNPN and CDR2 SVGIG (reference sequence). CDR3 nucleotides: TGTGCCTGGAGTGTAGCGGGCTACGAGCAGTACTTC. The encoded protein is CAWSVAGYEQYF.

This chain connects TRBV2 to TRBJ2-6; a weak D match, TRBD1 (7 bases). The CDR3 is made up of 16 amino acids. Germline V CDR1 and CDR2: SNHLY, FYNNEI. Deletions cut 0 bases from V and 4 bases from J, with 10 bases between. In DNA form, the CDR3 reads TGTGCCAGCAGTGAAGCCCAGGGGGGCGGGGCCAACGTCCTGACTTTC. This gives the protein CASSEAQGGGANVLTF.

This chain connects TRBV7-6 to TRBJ2-2; no firm D call. Trimming left V 5 bases short and J 0 bases short, with 10 bases between. Germline assignment: CDR1 SGHVS and CDR2 FNYEAQ. The CDR3 covers 15 residues. The CDR3 region is CASSRANPNTGELFF. The CDR3 coding sequence is TGTGCCAGCAGCCGAGCAAATCCGAACACCGGGGAGCTGTTTTTT.